Listed here are 25 T cell receptor beta chains from one sample, sequenced in a study of control samples from healthy donors and cancer patients. Using immunoSEQ multiplex PCR, the repertoire was profiled, and TCRdb retains in-frame clones only, with some absent. The sample carries under 150,000 clones, roughly 89% recorded once. Sequencing used blood. Receptors originate from a young man in good health.

The sample holds one count of this clone. This rearrangement joins TRBV5-4 to TRBJ2-6, with 8 bases lining up with TRBD1. The CDR3 runs 15 residues. J gave up 4 bases and V 4 bases, and 4 bases lay outside the gene matches. Per germline, CDR1 SGHNT and CDR2 YYREEE (reference sequence). The CDR3 nucleotides read TGTGCCAGCAGCCAGGGGGCGCGGGGGGCCAACGTCCTGACTTTC. Translation: CASSQGARGANVLTF.

V usage is TRBV4-1 and J usage is TRBJ2-2; the match to TRBD1 covers 7 bases. The CDR3 runs to 15 residues. Unmatched junction bases numbered 11, after V lost 6 bases and J lost 7 bases. The germline gives CDR1 MGHRA, CDR2 YSYEKL. The CDR3 DNA sequence: TGCGCCAGCAGTCCTACCCACCAGGGGGTCGGGGAGCTGTTTTTT. Translation: CASSPTHQGVGELFF.

This clone was seen a single time. The J gene is TRBJ2-1, the V gene TRBV2; TRBD2 aligns across 16 bases. In germline, CDR1 is SNHLY, CDR2 FYNNEI. This CDR3 is 17 amino acids long. The trim removed 8 bases at V and 0 bases at J, leaving 4 bases unmatched. This CDR3 reads CASPGTSGRASYNEQFF. The CDR3 region has the DNA TGTGCCAGCCCCGGGACTAGCGGGAGGGCCTCCTACAATGAGCAGTTCTTC.

V is TRBV29-1 and J is TRBJ2-7, with D possibly being TRBD1 or TRBD2 (5 bases each). CDR1 SQVTM and CDR2 ANQGSEA come from the germline V gene. The CDR3 spans 14 residues. The germline V and J ends were trimmed by 4 bases and 6 bases, with 19 bases remaining between them. The CDR3 nucleotides read TGCAGCGTTGTAAGTCCGGGCAGGGACGGCGAGCAGTACTTC. Its protein is CSVVSPGRDGEQYF.

The chain uses TRBV28 and TRBJ1-2, with a tentative D call TRBD1 (5 bases). The length of the CDR3 is 11 residues. V was pared by 8 bases and J by 7 bases, with 11 bases between. Germline assignment: CDR1 MDHEN and CDR2 SYDVKM. The CDR3 DNA reads as TGTGCCAGCTCCCAGGGCCCTGGCTACACCTTC. Amino acid sequence: CASSQGPGYTF.

The V gene is TRBV5-4, the J gene TRBJ2-7; the D is unclear. Germline lookup yields CDR1 SGHNT and CDR2 YYREEE (reference sequence). CDR3 length: 12 residues. V lost 4 bases, J lost 3 bases, and 8 bases lay in between. CDR3 bases: TGTGCCAGCAGCCGGGCCAACTACGAGCAGTACTTC. It translates to CASSRANYEQYF.

The rearrangement links TRBV3-1 (or the pseudogene TRBV3-2) to TRBJ1-3; 8 bases match TRBD1. Germline loops: CDR1 LGHDT, CDR2 YNNKEL (reference sequence). V was pared by 3 bases and J by 0 bases, with 10 bases of the junction left unmatched. This CDR3 comprises 18 residues. CDR3 sequence (DNA): TGTGCCAGCAGCCACCCAGGACAGGGTGACTGCTCTGGAAACACCATATATTTT. It translates to CASSHPGQGDCSGNTIYF.

The CDR3 sequence: CASASPTGNGGYTF. The CDR3 DNA follows: TGCGCCAGCGCCTCGCCGACAGGAAATGGTGGCTACACCTTC. V usage is TRBV5-1 and J usage is TRBJ1-2; perhaps TRBD1 as D (6 bases). Deletions cut 7 bases from V and 7 bases from J, with 20 bases between. There are 14 residues in the CDR3. Germline lookup yields CDR1 SGHRS and CDR2 YFSETQ.

J is TRBJ2-1 and V is TRBV6-6, with a possible D match to TRBD2 (5 bases). The CDR3 contains 13 residues. Germline V gene sequence: CDR1 MNHNY, CDR2 SVGAGI (reference sequence). Between the trimmed V and J ends, which lost 0 bases and 10 bases, there was a span of 10 bases. The CDR3 protein is CASSYSAGNEQFF. The CDR3 DNA sequence: TGTGCCAGCAGTTACTCCGCGGGTAACGAGCAGTTCTTC.

The chain has TRBV4-3 and TRBJ2-3; 7 bases are shared with TRBD2. This CDR3 region has 15 residues. With 1 base clipped from V and 5 bases from J, the junction kept 6 bases outside the gene matches. CDR1 and CDR2 from the germline V gene are LGHNA and YSLEER. CDR3 sequence (DNA): TGCGCCAGCAGCCAAGTGGGGGGGGGTGGAGATACGCAGTATTTT. Translating gives CASSQVGGGGDTQYF.

This clone was seen a handful of times. The CDR3 DNA reads TGTGCCAGCTCACCCGAGGCCTACAAGGGGACCCAGTACTTC. Protein: CASSPEAYKGTQYF. The chain links TRBV18 to TRBJ2-5, with D unclear. The CDR3 is made up of 14 amino acids. V gave up 3 bases and J gave up 7 bases, with 15 bases separating them. Per germline, CDR1 KGHSH and CDR2 LQKENI.

V gene TRBV7-9 combines with J gene TRBJ2-2; possibly TRBD1 for D (5 bases). With 6 bases removed from V and 2 bases from J, the gap between germline ends came to 7 bases. The CDR3 totals 13 residues. Germline-derived CDR1 and CDR2 are SEHNR and FQNEAQ (reference sequence). CDR3 in amino acids: CASRGVNTGELFF. CDR3 DNA sequence: TGTGCCAGCAGAGGGGTTAACACCGGGGAGCTGTTTTTT.

The chain uses TRBV5-5 and TRBJ1-2, with 8 bases aligning to TRBD1. V dropped 4 bases and J dropped 3; count of bases not matched to a gene: 11. There are 16 residues in the CDR3. Germline V CDR1 and CDR2: SGHKS, YYEKEE (reference sequence). The CDR3, as DNA: TGTGCCAGCAGCACGGGGACAGGACCTATGGACTATGGCTACACCTTC. Translated: CASSTGTGPMDYGYTF.

The V and J genes are TRBV23-1 and TRBJ1-4, with unresolved D. TRBV23-1 counts as an open reading frame of uncertain function. This CDR3 has 16 amino acids. The V end lost 3 bases, the J end lost 8 bases, and 19 bases lay between the germline ends. The CDR3 bases are TGCGCCAGCAGTCACCGTCGTTTGGGTGGGGAAGAAAAACTGTTTTTT. It specifies CASSHRRLGGEEKLFF.

The J gene is TRBJ2-7, the V gene TRBV5-1; tentatively, D is TRBD1 (6 bases). Germline-derived CDR1 and CDR2 are SGHRS and YFSETQ. The CDR3 has 12 amino acids. The V and J ends lost 2 bases and 5 bases respectively, with 8 bases between them. In DNA, the CDR3 is TGCGCCAGCAGCTTACAGGGCCACGAGCAGTACTTC. The encoded protein is CASSLQGHEQYF.

The chain links TRBV3-1 (or the pseudogene TRBV3-2) to TRBJ1-5; TRBD1 might be the D (6 bases). V shed 4 bases and J shed 7 bases, with 14 bases lying between them. Germline lookup yields CDR1 LGHDT and CDR2 YNNKEL (reference sequence). The CDR3 length is 14 residues. The CDR3 sequence is CASSRRGSDQPQHF. The CDR3 bases are TGTGCCAGCAGCCGCAGGGGAAGCGACCAGCCCCAGCATTTT.

The genes are TRBV6-5 and TRBJ1-2; 8 bases fit TRBD1. With V trimmed by 0 bases and J by 8 bases, 8 bases remained unmatched. The CDR3 sequence is 15 residues long. The germline gives CDR1 MNHEY, CDR2 SVGAGI. Written as DNA, the CDR3 is TGTGCCAGCAGTTACTCGGACAGGGCTTCGCGGGGCTACACCTTC. This sequence encodes CASSYSDRASRGYTF.

In this sample, this clone turned up once. The rearrangement links TRBV3-1 (or the pseudogene TRBV3-2) to TRBJ1-2, with D possibly TRBD1 on 5 matching bases. The V end was cut by 4 bases, the J end by 5 bases, with 26 bases between. The CDR3 length is 18 residues. Germline CDR1 LGHDT, CDR2 YNNKEL (reference sequence). CDR3 loop: CASSRSRKRGDLSYGYTF. In DNA, the CDR3 is TGTGCCAGCAGCCGCTCCCGGAAACGGGGGGACTTAAGTTATGGCTACACCTTC.

The chain employs TRBV6-2 or TRBV6-3 and TRBJ2-7; no clear D gene. The germline gives CDR1 MNHEY, CDR2 SVGEGT. The V end lost 2 bases, the J end lost 5 bases, and 7 bases lay between the germline ends. The CDR3 loop spans 12 amino acids. The CDR3 loop is CASSYPADEQYF. The CDR3 DNA follows: TGTGCCAGCAGTTACCCTGCGGACGAGCAGTACTTC.

This sequence joins TRBV19 and TRBJ1-2; D uncertain. Trimming left V 7 bases short and J 2 bases short, with 14 bases between. The CDR3 consists of 14 residues. Germline CDR1 LNHDA, CDR2 SQIVND (reference sequence). This chain's CDR3 is CASMVGGINYGYTF. CDR3 coding DNA: TGTGCCAGTATGGTGGGAGGGATCAACTATGGCTACACCTTC.

The CDR3 reads CASSLWANEQFF. The CDR3 DNA reads TGTGCCAGCAGCTTATGGGCCAATGAGCAGTTCTTC. The chain joins TRBV7-9 to TRBJ2-1; no clear D. The CDR3 consists of 12 residues. Germline V CDR1 and CDR2: SEHNR, FQNEAQ (reference sequence). With 2 bases removed from V and 6 bases from J, the gap between germline ends came to 5 bases.

A single count supports this clone. The chain joins TRBV23-1 to TRBJ2-7, with a weak D call TRBD1 (5 bases). TRBV23-1 is an ORF, with its function uncertain. V was clipped by 3 bases and J by 5 bases, with 20 bases between them. This CDR3 comprises 16 residues. The CDR3 reads CASSQDGQGVDHEQYF. The CDR3 DNA reads TGCGCCAGCAGTCAGGATGGGCAGGGCGTCGACCACGAGCAGTACTTC.

The chain employs TRBV11-3 and TRBJ1-2; D ambiguous. V shed 1 base and J shed 7 bases, with 10 bases lying between them. The CDR3 consists of 13 residues. CDR1 and CDR2 from the germline V gene are SGHNT and YENEEA. CDR3 DNA: TGTGCCAGCAGCTTAGTTCTGGGCTCTGGCTACACCTTC. This encodes CASSLVLGSGYTF. Drawing the rest from reference TRBV11-3 and TRBJ1-2, the complete variable domain is EAGVVQSPRYKIIEKKQPVAFWCNPISGHNTLYWYLQNLGQGPELLIRYENEEAVDDSQLPKDRFSAERLKGVDSTLKIQPAELGDSAVYLCASSLVLGSGYTFGSGTRLTVV.

The chain carries TRBV2 and TRBJ2-7; 9 positions agree with TRBD2. CDR1 and CDR2 from the germline V gene are SNHLY and FYNNEI. The trim removed 4 bases at V and 9 bases at J, leaving 10 bases unmatched. The CDR3 runs to 14 residues. The CDR3 loop reads CASSGLAERSGQYF. Written as DNA, the CDR3 is TGTGCCAGCAGTGGACTAGCGGAGAGGTCCGGGCAGTACTTC.

The chain has TRBV6-2 or TRBV6-3 and TRBJ1-5; the D is unclear. The V gene lost 2 bases and the J gene lost 8 bases, with 13 bases spanning the gap. The CDR3 is made up of 14 amino acids. Germline CDR1 MNHEY, CDR2 SVGEGT. CDR3 sequence: CASSYGQPLEPQHF. The CDR3 nucleotides read TGTGCCAGCAGTTACGGGCAGCCTCTCGAGCCCCAGCATTTT.